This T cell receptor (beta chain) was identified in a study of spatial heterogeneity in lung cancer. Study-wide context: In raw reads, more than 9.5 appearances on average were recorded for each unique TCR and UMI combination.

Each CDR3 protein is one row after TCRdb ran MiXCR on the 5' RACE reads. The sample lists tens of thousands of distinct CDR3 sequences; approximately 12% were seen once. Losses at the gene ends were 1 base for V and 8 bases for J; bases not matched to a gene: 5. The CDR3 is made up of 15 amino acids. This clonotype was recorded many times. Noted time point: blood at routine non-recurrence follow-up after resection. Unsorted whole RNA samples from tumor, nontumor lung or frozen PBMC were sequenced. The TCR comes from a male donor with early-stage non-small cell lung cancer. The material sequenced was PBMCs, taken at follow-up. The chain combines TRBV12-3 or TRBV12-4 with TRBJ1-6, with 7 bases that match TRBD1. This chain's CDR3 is CASSLEGQIYSPLHF. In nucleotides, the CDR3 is TGTGCCAGCAGTTTAGAGGGACAGATCTATTCACCCCTCCACTTT.